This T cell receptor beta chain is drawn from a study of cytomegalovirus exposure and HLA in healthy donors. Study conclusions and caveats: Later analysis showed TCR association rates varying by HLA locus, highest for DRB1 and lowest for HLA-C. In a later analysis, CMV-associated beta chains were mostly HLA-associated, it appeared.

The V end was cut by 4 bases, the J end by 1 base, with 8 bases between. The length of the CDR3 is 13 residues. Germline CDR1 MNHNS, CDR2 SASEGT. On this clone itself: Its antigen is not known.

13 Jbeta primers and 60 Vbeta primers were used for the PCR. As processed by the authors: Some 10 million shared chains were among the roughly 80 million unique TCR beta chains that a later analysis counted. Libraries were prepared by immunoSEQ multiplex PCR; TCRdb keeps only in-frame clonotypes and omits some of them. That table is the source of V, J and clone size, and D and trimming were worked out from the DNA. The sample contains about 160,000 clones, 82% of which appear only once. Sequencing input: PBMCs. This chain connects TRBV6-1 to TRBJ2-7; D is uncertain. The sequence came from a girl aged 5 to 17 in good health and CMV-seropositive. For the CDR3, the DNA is TGTGCCAGCAGTGGCCCCGGTTCCTACGAGCAGTACTTC. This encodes CASSGPGSYEQYF.